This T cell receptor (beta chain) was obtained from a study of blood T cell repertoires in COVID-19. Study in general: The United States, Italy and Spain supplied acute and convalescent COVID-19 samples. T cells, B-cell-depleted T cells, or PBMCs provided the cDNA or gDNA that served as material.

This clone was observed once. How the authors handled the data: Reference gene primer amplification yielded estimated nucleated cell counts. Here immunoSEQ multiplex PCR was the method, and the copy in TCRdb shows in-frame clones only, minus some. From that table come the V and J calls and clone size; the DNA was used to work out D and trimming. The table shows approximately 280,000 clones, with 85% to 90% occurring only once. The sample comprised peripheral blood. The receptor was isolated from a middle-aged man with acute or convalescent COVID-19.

In DNA form, the CDR3 reads TGTGCCAGTAGTTTTATGACCGGGGAGCTGTTTTTT. Protein: CASSFMTGELFF. V is TRBV19 and J is TRBJ2-2; D ambiguous. Trimming removed 5 bases at V and 5 bases at J, with 6 bases between. The CDR3 totals 12 residues. CDR1 and CDR2 (germline): LNHDA, SQIVND (reference sequence). The variable domain in full, with the rest retrieved from reference TRBV19 and TRBJ2-2, is DGGITQSPKYLFRKEGQNVTLSCEQNLNHDAMYWYRQDPGQGLRLIYYSQIVNDFQKGDIAEGYSVSREKKESFPLTVTSAQKNPTAFYLCASSFMTGELFFGEGSRLTVL.